This T cell receptor (beta chain) emerged from a study of graft-versus-host responses after intestinal transplantation (dated by TCRdb to the early 2020s). Study-level background: The transplants that recipients got were multivisceral, liver-intestinal, or isolated intestinal. To identify alloreactive clones, pre-transplant mixed lymphocyte reaction products were sequenced and then compared with unstimulated pre-transplant donor and recipient T cells. Rather than going through the commercial service, samples from a few later patients were sequenced in-house on an Illumina MiSeq and processed with MiXCR. Of the roughly 24 intestinal transplant recipients enrolled in the cohort, one of whom was a retransplant, a few patients without pretransplant specimens were excluded. A peak of at least 4% donor T cells among recipient peripheral blood mononuclear cells was the definition used for donor T cell macrochimerism. Every recipient was given anti-thymocyte globulin induction, followed by 2 to 4 years of maintenance tacrolimus and steroids. After intestinal transplantation, graft-versus-host and host-versus-graft alloreactive T cell clones were followed in the graft, circulation and bone marrow using bulk TCR-beta CDR3 sequencing. Paper-wide results and their limitations: Early after transplant, peak levels of circulating GvH clones were found to be associated with declines in HvG clones. The relatively low number and heterogeneity of intestinal transplant patients limited the conclusions. GvH clones were detected in recipient bone marrow, and some of these GvH clones were observed earlier in ileal mucosa or blood, consistent with an intestinal mucosal origin. In the allografts of patients with donor T cell macrochimerism, GvH to HvG T cell clonal ratios were high.

Concerning this clone: Its recognized antigen is unknown. No clone much larger than this one lies a single base away; base qualities are absent.

From a lookup of the germline V gene, CDR1 and CDR2 are SGHRS and YFSETQ. There are 16 amino acids in the CDR3, from cysteine to phenylalanine inclusive. This entry keeps only the CDR3 DNA: 48 bases, framed from base 1. Relative to germline, V is 5 bases shorter and J is 1 base shorter, with 16 bases between their ends. This sample's time point label indicates: cells obtained before transplantation from donor or recipient. CD3+CD4+ and CD3+CD8+ populations were FACS-sorted from unstimulated pre-transplant donor and recipient cells taken from spleen or lymph nodes. Library generation was performed with the immunoSEQ multiplex PCR assay. For most patients, genomic DNA was isolated using the Qiagen DNeasy Blood and Tissue Kit and was shipped frozen to Adaptive Biotechnologies for TCR sequencing. Adaptive Biotechnologies carried out high-throughput TCR-beta CDR3 sequencing of genomic DNA for most patients. The paper's processing steps were these. TCR sequencing data for approximately 17 patients were retrieved from Adaptive's ImmunoSEQ software; a few other patients were processed with MiXCR and VDJtools. To correct CD4 versus CD8 sorting errors, any sequence found in both subsets at a frequency ratio below 5:1 was removed. Because the origin of CDR3 nucleotide sequences shared between donor and recipient could not be assigned, those sequences were removed. Alloreactive clones required at least 2-fold expansion over unstimulated cells and minimum CFSE-low frequency of 0.002% (template counts) or 0.001% (read counts). Clones detected in sequenced pre-transplant spleen, lymph node, or MLR CFSE-low populations of the donor or recipient were defined as mappable. The cumulative frequency of alloreactive clones was calculated as a percentage of all sequences, weighted by copy number. TCRdb holds this immuneACCESS table with in-frame rearrangements only. Some clones are missing; in checked studies, unresolved V genes explain under half, and the rest has no known cause. V, J and clone size are those of that table, while D and trimming were read from the DNA. This sample is represented by tens of thousands of clones; approximately 94% of them were singletons. 1.5% to 2.5% of the sample comes from the top ten.

Recombination connected TRBV5-1 to TRBJ2-1, and the D gene may be TRBD2, 5 bases matching. The sample here was unstimulated CD8+ T cells sorted from spleen or lymph node cells, taken before intestinal transplant. The source is a human donor who received an intestinal transplant. In nucleotides, the sequence is TGCGCCAGCAGTTTTTATATTAGCGATTCCTACAATGAGCAGTTCTTC. Translation gives CASSFYISDSYNEQFF.